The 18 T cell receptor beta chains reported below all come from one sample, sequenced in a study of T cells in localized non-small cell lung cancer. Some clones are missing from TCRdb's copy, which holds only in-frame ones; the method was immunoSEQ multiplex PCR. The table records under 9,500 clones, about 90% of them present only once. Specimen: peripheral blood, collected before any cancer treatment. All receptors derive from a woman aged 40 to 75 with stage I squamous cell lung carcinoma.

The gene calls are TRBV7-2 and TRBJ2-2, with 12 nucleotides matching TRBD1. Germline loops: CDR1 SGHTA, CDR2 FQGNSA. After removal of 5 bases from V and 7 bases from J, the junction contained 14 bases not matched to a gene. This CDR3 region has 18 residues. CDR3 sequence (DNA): TGTGCCAGCAGCCCCAGGGGACAGGGGGCATCATGGGGCGGGGAGCTGTTTTTT. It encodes CASSPRGQGASWGGELFF.

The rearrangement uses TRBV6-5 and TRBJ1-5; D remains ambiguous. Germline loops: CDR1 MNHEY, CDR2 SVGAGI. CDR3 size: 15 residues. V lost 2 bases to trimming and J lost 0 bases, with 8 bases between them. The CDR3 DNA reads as TGTGCCAGCAGTTACGACGTTTATAGCAATCAGCCCCAGCATTTT. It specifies CASSYDVYSNQPQHF.

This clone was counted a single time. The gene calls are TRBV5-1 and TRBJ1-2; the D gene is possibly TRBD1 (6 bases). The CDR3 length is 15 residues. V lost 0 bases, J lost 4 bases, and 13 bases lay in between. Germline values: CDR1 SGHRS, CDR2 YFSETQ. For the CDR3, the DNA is TGCGCCAGCAGCTTGGGTCAGGGGTTCCGCTATGGCTACACCTTC. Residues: CASSLGQGFRYGYTF.

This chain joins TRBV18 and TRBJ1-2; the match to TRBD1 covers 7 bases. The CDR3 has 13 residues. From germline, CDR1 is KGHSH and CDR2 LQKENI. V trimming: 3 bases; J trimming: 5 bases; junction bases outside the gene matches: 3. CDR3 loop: CASSPGGQYGYTF. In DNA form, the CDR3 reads TGTGCCAGCTCACCCGGGGGACAGTATGGCTACACCTTC.

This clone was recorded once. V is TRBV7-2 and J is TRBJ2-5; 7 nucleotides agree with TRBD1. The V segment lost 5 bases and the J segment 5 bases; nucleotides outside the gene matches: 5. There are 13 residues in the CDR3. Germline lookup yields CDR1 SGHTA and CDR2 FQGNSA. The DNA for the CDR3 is TGTGCCAGCAGCCACGGACAGGCTGAGACCCAGTACTTC. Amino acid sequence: CASSHGQAETQYF.

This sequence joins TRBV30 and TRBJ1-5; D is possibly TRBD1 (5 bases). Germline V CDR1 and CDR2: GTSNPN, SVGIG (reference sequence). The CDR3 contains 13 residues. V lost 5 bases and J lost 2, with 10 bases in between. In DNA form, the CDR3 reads TGTGCCTGGCGGGGGTTGGGCAATCAGCCCCAGCATTTT. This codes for CAWRGLGNQPQHF.

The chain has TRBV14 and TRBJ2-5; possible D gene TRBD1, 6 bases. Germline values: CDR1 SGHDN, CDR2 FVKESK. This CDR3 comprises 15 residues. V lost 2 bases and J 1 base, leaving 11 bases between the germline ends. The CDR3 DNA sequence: TGTGCCAGCAGCCAATCCACGGACAGCCAAGAGACCCAGTACTTC. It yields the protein CASSQSTDSQETQYF.

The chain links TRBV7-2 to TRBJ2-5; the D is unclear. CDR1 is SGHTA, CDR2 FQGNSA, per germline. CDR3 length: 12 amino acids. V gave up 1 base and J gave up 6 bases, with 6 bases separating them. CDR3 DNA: TGTGCCAGCAGCTTAGACCTGAAGACCCAGTACTTC. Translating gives CASSLDLKTQYF.

Here the CDR3 DNA reads TGTGCCAGCAGCCTGGACTGCAGCTCACAAAGTCGGGCCAACGTCCTGACTTTC. This sequence encodes CASSLDCSSQSRANVLTF. The rearrangement links TRBV7-4 to TRBJ2-6; perhaps TRBD2 as D (5 bases). CDR3 size: 18 residues. The V gene's germline CDR1 is SGHVT and CDR2 SQSDAQ. V was clipped by 5 bases and J by 5 bases, with 22 bases between them.

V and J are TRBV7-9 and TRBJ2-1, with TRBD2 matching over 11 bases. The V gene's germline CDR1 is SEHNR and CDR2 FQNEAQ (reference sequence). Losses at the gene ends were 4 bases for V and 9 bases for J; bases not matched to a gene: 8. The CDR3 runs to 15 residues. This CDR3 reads CASSSLAGGLSEQFF. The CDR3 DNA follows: TGTGCCAGCAGCTCCTTAGCGGGGGGGCTTTCTGAGCAGTTCTTC.

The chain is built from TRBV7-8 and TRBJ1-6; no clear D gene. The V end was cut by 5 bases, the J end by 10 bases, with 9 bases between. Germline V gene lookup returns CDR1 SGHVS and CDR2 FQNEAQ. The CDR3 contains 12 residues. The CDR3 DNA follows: TGTGCCAGCAGCCTGCCAGAGTCACCCCTCCACTTT. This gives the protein CASSLPESPLHF.

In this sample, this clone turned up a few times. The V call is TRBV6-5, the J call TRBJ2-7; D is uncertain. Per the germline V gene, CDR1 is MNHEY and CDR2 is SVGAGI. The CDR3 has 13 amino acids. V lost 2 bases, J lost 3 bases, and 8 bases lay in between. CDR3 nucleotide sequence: TGTGCCAGCAGTTACGGTCCAGGCTACGAGCAGTACTTC. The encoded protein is CASSYGPGYEQYF.

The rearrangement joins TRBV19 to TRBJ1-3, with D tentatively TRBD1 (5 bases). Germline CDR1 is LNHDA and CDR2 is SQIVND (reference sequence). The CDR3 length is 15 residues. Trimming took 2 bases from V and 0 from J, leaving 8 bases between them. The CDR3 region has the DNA TGTGCCAGTAGTATACAGGGTAGCTCTGGAAACACCATATATTTT. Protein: CASSIQGSSGNTIYF.

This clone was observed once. This CDR3 is CASSFIAGDGTDTQYF. In nucleotides, the CDR3 is TGTGCCAGCAGCTTCATAGCGGGGGATGGCACAGATACGCAGTATTTT. The V and J genes are TRBV7-9 and TRBJ2-3, with TRBD2 identical over 9 bases. V shed 3 bases and J 1 base; nucleotides not matched to a gene: 5. The germline CDR1 and CDR2 sequences are SEHNR and FQNEAQ (reference sequence). This CDR3 spans 16 amino acids.

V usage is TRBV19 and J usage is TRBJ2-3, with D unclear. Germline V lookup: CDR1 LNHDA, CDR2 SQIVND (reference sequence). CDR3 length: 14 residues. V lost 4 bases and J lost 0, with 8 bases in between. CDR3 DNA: TGTGCCAGTAGTAATGCAGCTAGCACAGATACGCAGTATTTT. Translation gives CASSNAASTDTQYF.

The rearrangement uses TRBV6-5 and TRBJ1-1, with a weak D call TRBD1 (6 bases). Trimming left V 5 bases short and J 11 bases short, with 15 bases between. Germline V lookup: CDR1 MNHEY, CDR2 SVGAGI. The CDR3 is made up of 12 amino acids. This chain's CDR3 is CASSNRQGGAFF. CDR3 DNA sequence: TGTGCCAGCAGTAACCGTCAAGGGGGGGCTTTCTTT.

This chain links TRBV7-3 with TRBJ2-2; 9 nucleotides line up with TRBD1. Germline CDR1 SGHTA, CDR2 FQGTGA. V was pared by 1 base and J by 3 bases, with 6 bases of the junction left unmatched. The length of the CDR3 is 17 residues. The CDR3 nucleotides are TGTGCCAGCAGCTTAATCTGGCGGACAGGGGACACCGGGGAGCTGTTTTTT. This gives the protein CASSLIWRTGDTGELFF.

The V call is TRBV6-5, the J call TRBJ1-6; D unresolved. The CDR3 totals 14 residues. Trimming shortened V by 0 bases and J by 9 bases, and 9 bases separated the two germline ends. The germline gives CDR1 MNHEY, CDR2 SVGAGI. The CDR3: CASSYSPVASPLHF. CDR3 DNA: TGTGCCAGCAGTTACTCGCCCGTCGCTTCACCCCTCCACTTT.